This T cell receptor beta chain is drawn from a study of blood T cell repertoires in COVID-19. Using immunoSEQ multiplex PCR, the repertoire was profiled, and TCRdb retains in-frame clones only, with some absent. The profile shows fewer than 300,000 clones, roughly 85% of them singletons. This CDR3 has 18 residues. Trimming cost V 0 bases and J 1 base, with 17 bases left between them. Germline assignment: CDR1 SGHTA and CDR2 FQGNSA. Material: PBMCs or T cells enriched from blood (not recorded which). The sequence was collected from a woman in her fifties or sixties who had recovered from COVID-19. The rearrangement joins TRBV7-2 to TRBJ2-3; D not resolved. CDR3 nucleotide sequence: TGTGCCAGCAGCTTAGCGTTTAGTTCAGCGCCGCGCACAGATACGCAGTATTTT. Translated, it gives CASSLAFSSAPRTDTQYF.